A single sample is the source of the 22 T cell receptor beta chains below, sequenced in a study of T cells in localized non-small cell lung cancer. Profiled with immunoSEQ multiplex PCR; TCRdb holds only in-frame clones, not every one. The data hold under 45,000 clones, with about 83% observed a single time. The sample in question was PBMCs, obtained before any cancer treatment. These receptors were obtained from a man aged 35-69 years with stage II lung adenocarcinoma.

This clone is medium-sized (0.01 to 0.1%) within its sample. The rearrangement links TRBV14 to TRBJ2-7; no clear D gene. The CDR3 has 15 amino acids. Trimming left V 5 bases short and J 4 bases short, with 18 bases between. Germline V CDR1 and CDR2: SGHDN, FVKESK. CDR3 loop: CASSGQTGSWYEQYF. The CDR3 DNA is TGTGCCAGCAGCGGTCAAACCGGGTCCTGGTACGAGCAGTACTTC.

The V call is TRBV19, the J call TRBJ2-1; 7 positions agree with TRBD2. J gave up 5 bases and V 5 bases, and 9 bases lay outside the gene matches. CDR3 size: 15 residues. Germline V CDR1 and CDR2: LNHDA, SQIVND (reference sequence). CDR3 in amino acids: CASSLIGRAHNEQFF. CDR3 bases: TGTGCCAGTAGTCTGATAGGGAGGGCGCACAATGAGCAGTTCTTC.

The chain links TRBV5-1 to TRBJ1-4, with a possible D match to TRBD1 (6 bases). Germline V CDR1 and CDR2: SGHRS, YFSETQ. Trimming took 0 bases from V and 0 from J, leaving 9 bases between them. CDR3 length equals 16 residues. The CDR3 DNA is TGCGCCAGCAGCTTGGGAGGGGGAACAACTAATGAAAAACTGTTTTTT. Translating gives CASSLGGGTTNEKLFF.

This clone was observed a few times. This chain joins TRBV10-3 and TRBJ2-7, with 8 bases that match TRBD1. V was pared by 0 bases and J by 7 bases, with 8 bases of the junction left unmatched. Germline lookup yields CDR1 ENHRY and CDR2 SYGVKD. The CDR3 is 15 residues long. The CDR3 reads CAISESGQALGEQYF. The DNA of the CDR3 is TGTGCCATCAGTGAGTCGGGACAGGCCCTAGGGGAGCAGTACTTC.

The chain has TRBV25-1 and TRBJ1-5; D ambiguous. The CDR3 loop spans 14 amino acids. The germline gives CDR1 MGHDK, CDR2 SYGVNS. V was shortened by 6 bases and J by 1 base, with 10 bases between the two germline ends. The CDR3 protein is CASRGGLSNQPQHF. The CDR3 DNA reads as TGTGCCAGCAGGGGTGGGTTGAGCAATCAGCCCCAGCATTTT.

The chain joins TRBV11-2 to TRBJ1-4; D may be TRBD1 (5 bases). V lost 4 bases and J lost 7, with 22 bases in between. The CDR3 totals 17 residues. CDR1 and CDR2 from the germline V gene are SGHAT and FQNNGV. CDR3 residues: CASSSPYVGEKGEKLFF. CDR3 coding DNA: TGTGCCAGCAGCTCTCCCTACGTGGGGGAAAAGGGTGAAAAACTGTTTTTT.

The gene calls are TRBV28 and TRBJ2-5; D perhaps matches TRBD1 (5 bases). The V and J ends lost 5 bases and 3 bases respectively, with 16 bases between them. Per germline, CDR1 MDHEN and CDR2 SYDVKM. This CDR3 contains 15 residues. The CDR3, as DNA: TGTGCCAGCAGTCCACTGACAGAGCTTGAAGAGACCCAGTACTTC. Translating gives CASSPLTELEETQYF.

The CDR3 loop reads CASSLQGETRKFF. The CDR3 DNA follows: TGTGCCAGCAGCCTCCAGGGGGAGACAAGAAAGTTTTTT. J is TRBJ1-4 and V is TRBV7-8, with 7 bases fitting TRBD1. CDR1 SGHVS and CDR2 FQNEAQ come from the germline V gene. This CDR3 is built from 13 residues. Unmatched junction bases numbered 13, after V lost 5 bases and J lost 16 bases.

The chain uses TRBV6-6 and TRBJ2-7; 8 nucleotides align to TRBD1. Germline values: CDR1 MNHNY, CDR2 SVGAGI (reference sequence). The CDR3 is 13 residues long. The V segment lost 0 bases and the J segment 6 bases; nucleotides outside the gene matches: 1. The DNA of the CDR3 is TGTGCCAGCAGTTACTCCGACAGGGGCGAGCAGTACTTC. Translation: CASSYSDRGEQYF.

This clone was counted a single time. The rearrangement links TRBV7-9 to TRBJ2-7; D ambiguous. V was trimmed by 5 bases and J by 5 bases, leaving 10 bases between them. The CDR3 has 12 residues. The germline V gene encodes CDR1 SEHNR and CDR2 FQNEAQ (reference sequence). DNA for the CDR3: TGTGCCAGCAGCCCCGTACAAAACGAGCAGTACTTC. It encodes CASSPVQNEQYF.

V is TRBV2 and J is TRBJ1-6; the match to TRBD1 covers 9 bases. CDR1 and CDR2 from the germline V gene are SNHLY and FYNNEI. V was clipped by 6 bases and J by 6 bases; unmatched bases: 6. This CDR3 is built from 15 residues. CDR3 sequence (DNA): TGTGCCAGCAGGGACGACAGGGGGAGTAATTCACCCCTCCACTTT. Protein sequence: CASRDDRGSNSPLHF.

This clone was counted a few times. V and J are TRBV7-6 and TRBJ2-2, with D possibly TRBD1 on 5 matching bases. V was clipped by 1 base and J by 3 bases, with 6 bases between them. Germline loops: CDR1 SGHVS, CDR2 FNYEAQ. The CDR3 runs to 14 residues. CDR3 residues: CASSLGQYTGELFF. The CDR3 DNA is TGTGCCAGCAGCTTAGGACAGTACACCGGGGAGCTGTTTTTT. The whole variable domain, remainder taken from reference TRBV7-6 and TRBJ2-2, is GAGVSQSPRYKVTKRGQDVALRCDPISGHVSLYWYRQALGQGPEFLTYFNYEAQQDKSGLPNDRFSAERPEGSISTLTIQRTEQRDSAMYRCASSLGQYTGELFFGEGSRLTVL.

This chain connects TRBV4-1 to TRBJ2-7; 9 bases line up with TRBD1. Germline loops: CDR1 MGHRA, CDR2 YSYEKL. After removal of 2 bases from V and 0 bases from J, the junction contained 5 bases not matched to a gene. There are 16 residues in the CDR3. DNA of the CDR3: TGCGCCAGCAGCCAATCCGGGACAGGGTTCTCCTACGAGCAGTACTTC. Translating it yields CASSQSGTGFSYEQYF.

CDR3 sequence: CASSRDPQESYEQYF. As DNA, the CDR3 is TGTGCCAGCAGCCGCGACCCACAGGAGTCCTACGAGCAGTACTTC. The chain recombines TRBV6-5 with TRBJ2-7; D perhaps matches TRBD1 (5 bases). V was cut by 6 bases and J by 1 base, with 16 bases left in between. The CDR3 spans 15 residues. The V gene's germline CDR1 is MNHEY and CDR2 SVGAGI.

This chain connects TRBV4-2 to TRBJ2-2; 10 bases match TRBD1. CDR3 length: 17 amino acids. In germline, CDR1 is LGHNA, CDR2 YNFKEQ. V was pared by 1 base and J by 0 bases, with 2 bases of the junction left unmatched. The CDR3 coding sequence is TGTGCCAGCAGCCAAGTGGGACAGGGGCCGAACACCGGGGAGCTGTTTTTT. Its protein product is CASSQVGQGPNTGELFF.

The J gene is TRBJ2-3, the V gene TRBV7-2, with D unclear. The CDR3 extends over 15 amino acids. Looked up from germline, CDR1 is SGHTA and CDR2 is FQGNSA. V lost 5 bases and J 0 bases, leaving 12 bases between the germline ends. The CDR3 here is CASSPEAISTDTQYF. Here the CDR3 DNA reads TGTGCCAGCAGCCCGGAAGCCATTAGCACAGATACGCAGTATTTT.

V and J are TRBV25-1 and TRBJ2-7, with D tentatively TRBD2 (5 bases). Germline V CDR1 and CDR2: MGHDK, SYGVNS. CDR3 length equals 13 residues. Between the trimmed V and J ends, which lost 4 bases and 0 bases, there was a span of 7 bases. CDR3 loop: CASSADSSYEQYF. CDR3 DNA: TGTGCCAGCAGTGCGGACTCCTCCTACGAGCAGTACTTC.

This chain joins TRBV19 and TRBJ1-5; 12 positions match TRBD1. Germline V lookup: CDR1 LNHDA, CDR2 SQIVND (reference sequence). J lost 7 bases, V lost 3 bases, and 7 bases had no gene match. The CDR3 consists of 16 residues. CDR3: CASSIPGQGAKQPQHF. In DNA, the CDR3 is TGTGCCAGTAGTATTCCGGGACAGGGGGCTAAGCAGCCCCAGCATTTT. The full variable domain, completed using reference TRBV19 and TRBJ1-5, is DGGITQSPKYLFRKEGQNVTLSCEQNLNHDAMYWYRQDPGQGLRLIYYSQIVNDFQKGDIAEGYSVSREKKESFPLTVTSAQKNPTAFYLCASSIPGQGAKQPQHFGDGTRLSIL.

The V gene is TRBV7-2, the J gene TRBJ1-1; TRBD1 matches 11 bases. Germline-derived CDR1 and CDR2 are SGHTA and FQGNSA. The CDR3 is made up of 17 amino acids. The junction had 10 bases not matched to a gene; V was cut back by 1 base and J by 6 bases. CDR3: CASSLGTGGIGPAEAFF. The CDR3 DNA reads as TGTGCCAGCAGCTTAGGGACAGGGGGCATCGGTCCCGCTGAAGCTTTCTTT. Together with reference TRBV7-2 and TRBJ1-1, the CDR3 gives the full variable domain: GAGVSQSPSNKVTEKGKDVELRCDPISGHTALYWYRQSLGQGLEFLIYFQGNSAPDKSGLPSDRFSAERTGGSVSTLTIQRTQQEDSAVYLCASSLGTGGIGPAEAFFGQGTRLTVV.

The gene calls are TRBV19 and TRBJ1-2; D uncertain. This CDR3 region has 13 residues. The germline V gene encodes CDR1 LNHDA and CDR2 SQIVND (reference sequence). Trimming left V 2 bases short and J 5 bases short, with 9 bases between. The CDR3 sequence: CASSIRTDYGYTF. The CDR3 coding sequence is TGTGCCAGTAGTATAAGGACGGATTATGGCTACACCTTC.

V and J are TRBV9 and TRBJ1-1, with TRBD1 identical over 8 bases. From germline, CDR1 is SGDLS and CDR2 YYNGEE. V shed 4 bases and J 0 bases; nucleotides not matched to a gene: 5. This CDR3 comprises 15 residues. Written as DNA, the CDR3 is TGTGCCAGCAGCCCCAGGACAGGGCTGAACACTGAAGCTTTCTTT. Protein: CASSPRTGLNTEAFF.

The chain has TRBV15 and TRBJ1-5; no firm D call. There are 13 residues in the CDR3. The V gene lost 8 bases and the J gene lost 6 bases, with 14 bases spanning the gap. Germline V gene sequence: CDR1 LNHNV, CDR2 YYDKDF (reference sequence). As DNA, the CDR3 is TGTGCCACCTCGAGGCAGGCGGGTCAGCCCCAGCATTTT. It translates to CATSRQAGQPQHF.